These 15 T cell receptor beta chains originate from one sample sequenced in a study of shared T cell receptors in the human thymus. TCRdb's copy holds only in-frame clones and misses some; the assay was immunoSEQ multiplex PCR. Found here are 600,000 or so clones, more than 70% of them singletons; the top ten hold 0.009% to 0.0095%. These data were likewise used in another study, on human thymus T cells.

Sequenced material: thymocytes. The receptors here all came from a boy less than two years old with a congenital heart defect.

The gene calls are TRBV29-1 and TRBJ2-1; 9 bases are shared with TRBD1. The germline V gene has CDR1 SQVTM and CDR2 ANQGSEA. V lost 5 bases to trimming and J lost 8 bases; unmatched junction nucleotides: 7. This CDR3 is built from 13 residues. The CDR3: CSVRDRAADEQFF. CDR3 nucleotides: TGCAGCGTTCGGGACAGGGCAGCGGATGAGCAGTTCTTC.

V and J are TRBV6-6 and TRBJ1-1; D remains ambiguous. The V end was cut by 2 bases, the J end by 1 base, with 11 bases between. This CDR3 is 15 amino acids long. From germline, CDR1 is MNHNY and CDR2 SVGAGI (reference sequence). CDR3 protein: CASSYRPGGNTEAFF. Here the CDR3 DNA reads TGTGCCAGCAGTTACCGGCCGGGAGGGAACACTGAAGCTTTCTTT.

The chain has TRBV7-2 and TRBJ2-1; 10 bases are a match to TRBD2. The CDR3 extends over 19 amino acids. Germline values: CDR1 SGHTA, CDR2 FQGNSA. With 2 bases clipped from V and 6 bases from J, the junction kept 16 bases outside the gene matches. CDR3 loop: CASSLKGSSGRNWPNEQFF. In DNA, the CDR3 is TGTGCCAGCAGCTTAAAAGGGTCTAGCGGGAGAAATTGGCCCAATGAGCAGTTCTTC.

The DNA of the CDR3 is TGCGCCAGCAGTGAGCCTAGGACTGTCTCAACTAATGAAAAACTGTTTTTT. Translation: CASSEPRTVSTNEKLFF. The chain uses TRBV10-2 and TRBJ1-4, with D hard to call. CDR1 is WSHSY and CDR2 is SAAADI in the germline V gene. Between the trimmed V and J ends, which lost 2 bases and 0 bases, there was a span of 13 bases. This CDR3 has 17 amino acids.

The CDR3 DNA sequence: TGTGCCAGCAGCCAAGATTCCGGGACAGGGGGTCACGAGCAGTACTTC. Residues: CASSQDSGTGGHEQYF. The rearrangement links TRBV14 to TRBJ2-7; 11 nucleotides match TRBD1. V dropped 0 bases and J dropped 5; count of bases not matched to a gene: 6. The CDR3 length is 16 residues. CDR1 SGHDN and CDR2 FVKESK come from the germline V gene.

This chain connects TRBV9 to TRBJ1-2; 7 bases are shared with TRBD1. Looked up from germline, CDR1 is SGDLS and CDR2 is YYNGEE. V lost 0 bases, J lost 1 base, and 3 bases stayed unmatched. This CDR3 is built from 15 residues. The CDR3 loop reads CASSVEDRFNYGYTF. CDR3 nucleotide sequence: TGTGCCAGCAGCGTAGAGGACAGGTTTAACTATGGCTACACCTTC.

This rearrangement joins TRBV7-2 to TRBJ1-2; the D gene is possibly TRBD1 (5 bases). V gave up 1 base and J gave up 13 bases, with 10 bases separating them. The CDR3 contains 11 residues. CDR1 and CDR2 from the germline V gene are SGHTA and FQGNSA. The CDR3 here is CASSLGAGGTF. For the CDR3, the DNA is TGTGCCAGCAGCTTAGGAGCGGGGGGCACCTTC.

The chain carries TRBV6-1 and TRBJ1-2; TRBD1 matches 7 bases. The junction had 4 bases not matched to a gene; V was cut back by 2 bases and J by 7 bases. Germline CDR1 is MNHNS and CDR2 is SASEGT. This CDR3 is 13 amino acids long. The CDR3 region is CASSEPTGVGYTF. CDR3 nucleotides: TGTGCCAGCAGTGAACCTACAGGGGTTGGCTACACCTTC.

The CDR3 loop reads CASSDQLVFPETQYF. CDR3 nucleotide sequence: TGTGCCAGCAGTGACCAACTAGTATTTCCCGAGACCCAGTACTTC. The chain joins TRBV2 to TRBJ2-5, with a possible D match to TRBD2 (5 bases). CDR1 is SNHLY, CDR2 FYNNEI, per germline. The ends were cut back, 3 bases at V and 5 bases at J, with 16 bases in the middle. This CDR3 is 15 amino acids long.

With regard to this clone: The junction differs from germline at one of its ends, possibly a read error. The chain is built from TRBV5-6 and TRBJ2-5, with D tentatively TRBD1 (5 bases). The germline V gene encodes CDR1 SGHDT and CDR2 YYEEEE. This CDR3 contains 14 residues. In nucleotides, the CDR3 is TGTGCCAGCAGCTCCCGGACACTACAAGGGACCCAGTACTTC. Its protein is CASSSRTLQGTQYF.

The chain combines TRBV4-1 with TRBJ2-3; 9 nucleotides line up with TRBD2. CDR3 size: 16 residues. In germline, CDR1 is MGHRA, CDR2 YSYEKL. Germline trimming cut 4 bases from V and 3 bases from J; bases unmatched to any gene: 8. The CDR3 nucleotides are TGCGCCAGCAGCCTGAGTAGCGGGAGCTTTACAGATACGCAGTATTTT. This encodes CASSLSSGSFTDTQYF.

V usage is TRBV5-1 and J usage is TRBJ2-2; 8 nucleotides line up with TRBD1. V dropped 4 bases and J dropped 0; count of bases not matched to a gene: 5. The CDR3 runs to 16 residues. CDR1 and CDR2 (germline): SGHRS, YFSETQ. CDR3 DNA sequence: TGCGCCAGCAGCGCGCGGGACAGGACGAACACCGGGGAGCTGTTTTTT. Translating gives CASSARDRTNTGELFF.

As regards this clone: In the same sample, other DNA sequences code for this CDR3. The chain employs TRBV20-1 and TRBJ1-5, with D hard to call. The CDR3 is 11 amino acids. V dropped 4 bases and J dropped 4 bases, with 5 bases sitting between them. Germline V gene sequence: CDR1 DFQATT, CDR2 SNEGSKA (reference sequence). Written as DNA, the CDR3 is TGCAGTGCTACGGGAAATCAGCCCCAGCATTTT. As protein: CSATGNQPQHF.

This chain uses TRBV29-1 with TRBJ2-7, with D possibly TRBD2 on 6 matching bases. Looked up from germline, CDR1 is SQVTM and CDR2 is ANQGSEA. The ends were cut back, 7 bases at V and 0 bases at J, with 13 bases in the middle. This CDR3 is 13 amino acids long. CDR3 sequence (DNA): TGCAGCGGGTCCGGGAGAAGCTCCTACGAGCAGTACTTC. This translates into CSGSGRSSYEQYF.

This sequence joins TRBV27 and TRBJ2-5, with a possible D match to TRBD2 (5 bases). This CDR3 region has 13 residues. From germline, CDR1 is MNHEY and CDR2 SMNVEV (reference sequence). Trimming pared 5 bases from V and 5 bases from J, leaving 12 bases between. In nucleotides, the CDR3 is TGTGCCAGCAGTCCCAACCCGGGGGAGACCCAGTACTTC. Its protein product is CASSPNPGETQYF.